This T cell receptor (beta chain) was sequenced in a study of vaccination effects on CD4 cells after COVID-19. Background on the study: Participants got two doses of BNT162b2 or mRNA-1273 vaccine. Findings and limits, study-wide: Marked clonal contraction of infection- and vaccine-induced clones was seen late after vaccination. Convalescent patients in the study were few, and early post-infection timepoints were absent.

This clone was seen more than once but under ten times. No antigen is known for it. Before sequencing took place, the ViraFEST assay used viral peptide pools to expand antigen-specific CD4+ T cells. Once cultured for about 9 days, the cells underwent separation to obtain CD4+ T cells. Nucleocapsid antibodies were negative in the vaccine recipients, who had never had SARS-CoV-2 infection. Cultures got half-medium changes with IL-2 on days 3 and 7. The repertoire was sequenced with immunoSEQ multiplex PCR; TCRdb's copy has only in-frame clones and lacks some. There are around 45,000 clones in the sample; roughly 79% occur only once, and 10% to 12% lies in the top ten. The clonotype comes from a human donor who received a COVID-19 vaccine. The sequences come from CD4+ T cells from PBMCs cultured with SARS-CoV-2 spike peptides, collected before COVID-19 vaccination.

This CDR3 reads CASGLRTGSPLHF. The CDR3 nucleotides are TGTGCTAGTGGTTTAAGGACCGGATCACCCCTCCACTTT. V and J are TRBV12-5 and TRBJ1-6; D remains ambiguous. V was shortened by 3 bases and J by 10 bases, with 10 bases between the two germline ends. The CDR3 length is 13 residues. Per germline, CDR1 LGHNT and CDR2 FRNRAP.